Below are 21 T cell receptor beta chains sequenced from a single sample in a study of neurological immune-mediated disorders. One entry per CDR3 protein results from TCRdb running MiXCR on the 5' RACE reads. The table shows roughly 76,000 distinct CDR3 sequences, with roughly an eighth occurring only once. The specimen was PBMCs. These receptors were taken from a woman between 45 and 65 years old in good health.

This clonotype has at least ten counts. This chain joins TRBV5-1 and TRBJ2-3; D unclear. The CDR3 runs to 13 residues. Germline CDR1 SGHRS, CDR2 YFSETQ. V gave up 5 bases and J gave up 1 base, with 8 bases separating them. This CDR3 reads CASSPPGTDTQYF. CDR3 DNA: TGCGCCAGCAGTCCCCCTGGCACAGATACGCAGTATTTT.

This clonotype was seen ten or more times. The chain joins TRBV5-6 to TRBJ2-3; D ambiguous. Germline V gene sequence: CDR1 SGHDT, CDR2 YYEEEE. CDR3 length: 16 residues. V gave up 4 bases and J gave up 1 base, with 16 bases separating them. As DNA, the CDR3 is TGTGCCAGCAGCGCGATTCGCGGCGCGGGCACAGATACGCAGTATTTT. Translated, it gives CASSAIRGAGTDTQYF. Together with reference TRBV5-6 and TRBJ2-3, the CDR3 gives the full variable domain: DAGVTQSPTHLIKTRGQQVTLRCSPKSGHDTVSWYQQALGQGPQFIFQYYEEEERQRGNFPDRFSGHQFPNYSSELNVNALLLGDSALYLCASSAIRGAGTDTQYFGPGTRLTVL.

The table lists this clonotype with many counts. The chain has TRBV5-1 and TRBJ2-1; TRBD2 agrees at 13 bases. The length of the CDR3 is 17 residues. CDR1 is SGHRS, CDR2 YFSETQ, per germline. V lost 4 bases to trimming and J lost 3 bases; unmatched junction nucleotides: 7. The CDR3 region has the DNA TGCGCCAGCAGCACCTCGGGACTAGCGGGGAACTACAATGAGCAGTTCTTC. As protein: CASSTSGLAGNYNEQFF.

This clonotype was found many times. The chain joins TRBV18 to TRBJ1-1; D ambiguous. The CDR3 length is 14 residues. The ends were cut back, 3 bases at V and 2 bases at J, with 10 bases in the middle. Germline V gives CDR1 KGHSH, CDR2 LQKENI. The CDR3 sequence is CASSPLPSNTEAFF. CDR3 bases: TGTGCCAGCTCACCCCTCCCGAGCAACACTGAAGCTTTCTTT.

This clonotype was counted between two and nine times. The gene calls are TRBV7-6 and TRBJ2-1; 9 bases fit TRBD1. Germline values: CDR1 SGHVS, CDR2 FNYEAQ. CDR3 length: 12 residues. V was pared by 5 bases and J by 9 bases, with 2 bases of the junction left unmatched. CDR3 residues: CASSRTGVEQFF. CDR3 DNA sequence: TGTGCCAGCAGCCGGACAGGGGTTGAGCAGTTCTTC. The full variable domain, in which reference TRBV7-6 and TRBJ2-1 provide the parts outside the CDR3, is GAGVSQSPRYKVTKRGQDVALRCDPISGHVSLYWYRQALGQGPEFLTYFNYEAQQDKSGLPNDRFSAERPEGSISTLTIQRTEQRDSAMYRCASSRTGVEQFFGPGTRLTVL.

Points on this clonotype: A read error is possible here, since a much larger clone lies one base away. The chain recombines TRBV14 with TRBJ1-2; possibly TRBD1 for D (6 bases). CDR3 size: 14 residues. Germline V gene data show CDR1 as SGHDN and CDR2 as FVKESK. The CDR3 loop is CASSQVGQYYVYTF. CDR3 in DNA: TGTGCCAGCAGCCAAGTAGGACAGTACTATGTCTACACCTTC.

This clonotype has at least ten counts. V gene TRBV27 combines with J gene TRBJ2-2; D remains ambiguous. This CDR3 is built from 12 residues. Trimming shortened V by 3 bases and J by 7 bases, and 6 bases separated the two germline ends. CDR1 and CDR2 (germline): MNHEY, SMNVEV (reference sequence). The CDR3 is CASSFSVGELFF. CDR3 sequence (DNA): TGTGCCAGCAGTTTTTCGGTCGGGGAGCTGTTTTTT.

The V and J genes are TRBV20-1 and TRBJ2-2, with D tentatively TRBD2 (6 bases). Germline assignment: CDR1 DFQATT and CDR2 SNEGSKA (reference sequence). The V gene lost 2 bases and the J gene lost 5 bases, with 9 bases spanning the gap. The CDR3 runs 13 residues. The CDR3 coding sequence is TGCAGTGCTAGAAAGGCGGGGACCGGGGAGCTGTTTTTT. Translation gives CSARKAGTGELFF.

The sample holds a few counts of this clonotype. This clone may be a read error of a much larger clone one base away. CDR3 sequence: CATRDGGFNEQFF. CDR3 nucleotide sequence: TGTGCCACCCGGGACGGAGGATTCAATGAGCAGTTCTTC. This chain links TRBV10-3 with TRBJ2-1; D tentatively reads TRBD1 or TRBD2 (5 bases each). V lost 10 bases, J lost 6 bases, and 16 bases lay in between. CDR3 length: 13 residues. The V gene's germline CDR1 is ENHRY and CDR2 SYGVKD.

This clonotype was detected ten times or more. The chain recombines TRBV5-1 with TRBJ1-6; 8 bases map to TRBD1. This CDR3 has 14 residues. Germline-derived CDR1 and CDR2 are SGHRS and YFSETQ. The trim removed 9 bases at V and 7 bases at J, leaving 9 bases unmatched. This chain's CDR3 is CATSSGGWNSPLHF. As DNA, the CDR3 is TGCGCCACCTCGTCAGGGGGCTGGAATTCACCCCTCCACTTT.

In its sample, this clonotype was seen a few times. The genes are TRBV5-1 and TRBJ2-7, with D perhaps matching TRBD1 (5 bases). Germline-derived CDR1 and CDR2 are SGHRS and YFSETQ. The CDR3 runs to 14 residues. V shed 4 bases and J shed 2 bases, with 13 bases lying between them. In DNA form, the CDR3 reads TGCGCCAGCAGCCTATCAGGGATTGCCTACGAGCAGTACTTC. Translated, it gives CASSLSGIAYEQYF.

This clonotype occurred a few times. The rearrangement links TRBV7-9 to TRBJ2-4, with D tentatively TRBD1 (6 bases). Per germline, CDR1 SEHNR and CDR2 FQNEAQ (reference sequence). V lost 4 bases and J 4 bases, leaving 11 bases between the germline ends. This CDR3 is built from 14 residues. This chain's CDR3 is CASSSDSLKNIQYF. The CDR3 nucleotides read TGTGCCAGCAGCTCGGACAGCCTTAAAAACATTCAGTACTTC.

For this clonotype: The junction departs from germline at one end; a sequencing error may be responsible. The chain is built from TRBV5-6 and TRBJ1-1; possible D gene TRBD1, 5 bases. There are 15 residues in the CDR3. Germline V gene lookup returns CDR1 SGHDT and CDR2 YYEEEE. This CDR3 is CVSSLGGTLTTEAFF. CDR3 DNA sequence: TGTGTCAGCAGCTTGGGGGGGACTCTTACGACTGAAGCTTTCTTT. The full variable domain, in which reference TRBV5-6 and TRBJ1-1 provide the parts outside the CDR3, is DAGVTQSPTHLIKTRGQQVTLRCSPKSGHDTVSWYQQALGQGPQFIFQYYEEEERQRGNFPDRFSGHQFPNYSSELNVNALLLGDSALYLCVSSLGGTLTTEAFFGQGTRLTVV.

Details on this clonotype: Germline is not matched at one junction end, which may reflect a read error. The chain is built from TRBV12-3 or TRBV12-4 and TRBJ2-1; 10 nucleotides agree with TRBD1. The CDR3 consists of 15 residues. Written as DNA, the CDR3 is TGTGCCAGCAGTACCAGGACAGGGGGGGACAATGATCAGTTCTTC. The encoded protein is CASSTRTGGDNDQFF.

This clonotype came up many times. CDR3: CASTLNRREQFF. The CDR3 DNA reads TGTGCCAGCACCCTAAACCGGCGGGAGCAGTTCTTC. The V gene is TRBV6-5, the J gene TRBJ2-1; D uncertain. The V and J ends lost 7 bases and 10 bases respectively, with 14 bases between them. The CDR3 spans 12 residues. Per the germline V gene, CDR1 is MNHEY and CDR2 is SVGAGI.

This clonotype was recorded at least ten times. This rearrangement joins TRBV29-1 to TRBJ2-1; 7 positions match TRBD2. This CDR3 is 14 amino acids long. J was trimmed by 5 bases and V by 2 bases; bases with no gene match: 6. The germline V gene has CDR1 SQVTM and CDR2 ANQGSEA. The CDR3 spells CSVESAGVNNEQFF. CDR3 DNA sequence: TGCAGCGTTGAATCCGCGGGAGTTAACAATGAGCAGTTCTTC.

This clonotype appeared many times. The V call is TRBV10-3, the J call TRBJ2-7, with a possible D match to TRBD1 (6 bases). This CDR3 region has 12 residues. Per the germline V gene, CDR1 is ENHRY and CDR2 is SYGVKD. Between the trimmed V and J ends, which lost 8 bases and 3 bases, there was a span of 11 bases. The CDR3 protein is CAIRDIVYEQYF. The CDR3 DNA sequence: TGTGCCATCCGGGACATAGTCTACGAGCAGTACTTC.

V and J are TRBV18 and TRBJ2-7; 8 bases match TRBD1. The CDR3 runs to 17 residues. V trimming: 2 bases; J trimming: 0 bases; junction bases outside the gene matches: 9. CDR1 KGHSH and CDR2 LQKENI come from the germline V gene. As DNA, the CDR3 is TGTGCCAGCTCACCAAGGATCGGGACAGGAAACTCCTACGAGCAGTACTTC. This gives the protein CASSPRIGTGNSYEQYF.

In this sample, this clonotype turned up many times. This chain links TRBV12-3 or TRBV12-4 with TRBJ1-1; D unresolved. The CDR3 is 11 residues long. The V gene lost 6 bases and the J gene lost 11 bases, with 13 bases spanning the gap. The CDR3 here is CASSLGFGAFF. The CDR3 region has the DNA TGTGCCAGCAGCCTGGGTTTTGGGGCTTTCTTT.

Ten or more counts support this clonotype. The chain joins TRBV24-1 to TRBJ2-2; D may be TRBD1 or TRBD2 (6 bases each). Trimming left V 7 bases short and J 4 bases short, with 15 bases between. CDR1 and CDR2 from the germline V gene are KGHDR and SFDVKD. This CDR3 region has 15 residues. The CDR3, as DNA: TGTGCCACCAGGGAGGGGGGCGTTGGCACCGGGGAGCTGTTTTTT. Translation gives CATREGGVGTGELFF.

This clonotype was detected ten times or more. The chain is built from TRBV5-1 and TRBJ2-7; maybe TRBD1 (5 bases). The germline V gene has CDR1 SGHRS and CDR2 YFSETQ. The CDR3 contains 14 residues. V lost 0 bases to trimming and J lost 3 bases, with 10 bases between them. The CDR3 spells CASSLEGRDYEQYF. The CDR3 nucleotides are TGCGCCAGCAGCTTGGAGGGCAGGGACTACGAGCAGTACTTC. Drawing the rest from reference TRBV5-1 and TRBJ2-7, the complete variable domain is KAGVTQTPRYLIKTRGQQVTLSCSPISGHRSVSWYQQTPGQGLQFLFEYFSETQRNKGNFPGRFSGRQFSNSRSEMNVSTLELGDSALYLCASSLEGRDYEQYFGPGTRLTVT.